This T cell receptor (beta chain) originates from a study of T-cell reconstitution after alpha-beta-depleted transplantation in children (dated by TCRdb to about 2016). About the investigation overall: The study quantitatively tracked T-cell immune reconstitution after TCRalphabeta/CD19-depleted allogeneic hematopoietic cell transplantation in children using TCR repertoire profiling.

As to this clonotype: Its antigen target is currently unknown. Base qualities are missing; no much larger clone stands one base away.

According to the study, the label for this sample's treatment or condition signals: allogeneic hematopoietic cell transplantation with graft depleted of TCRalphabeta T cells and CD19 B cells. The children who served as transplant recipients had been given grafts of TCRalphabeta/CD19-depleted allogeneic hematopoietic cells. Paper-wide results and their limitations: In some patients, the high TCRbeta diversity seen at day 60 was put down to recipient T cells and intrathymic progenitors that had survived conditioning. Hyperexpanded clone frequencies declined over subsequent months; after one year, T-cell counts and TCRbeta diversity were mostly attributed to newly produced T cells. The apparently early recovery of alphabetaT-cell counts about two months after transplant reportedly depended on only several hundred rapidly expanded clones that came from non-depleted graft cells.

The germline V gene (reference sequence) gives CDR1 as DFQATT and CDR2 as SNEGSKA. Including the terminal cysteine and phenylalanine, the CDR3 comprises 13 residues. The retained sequence is limited to the CDR3, 39 bases, with the frame set at the first base. Trimming takes 3 bases off V and 6 bases off J; junction bases not matched to a gene: 7. Receptors were amplified or captured by PCR. Data came from an Illumina HiSeq 2500. TCR library preparation used molecular barcoding, with unique molecular identifiers applied to normalize quantification of the TCRbeta repertoire. Using fastp at Q25 and MiXCR, TCRdb reprocessed the public reads and kept productive beta chains. CDR3 protein duplicates are merged, each entry listing the most common genes and DNA. For this sample the table gives 780,000 or so distinct CDR3 sequences, of which 15% to 20% were detected only once. The biggest ten clones account for around 5.3% of the sample.

The source was PBMCs, mostly from graft donor cells, collected 360 days after TCRalphabeta/CD19-depleted stem cell transplant. The V and J genes are TRBV20-1 and TRBJ2-7, with TRBD1 identical over 8 junction bases. The clonotype comes from a male patient under 18 who had a stem cell transplant for acute lymphoblastic leukemia, so the T cells may come from the graft donor. The CDR3 region has the sequence CSASFRGPGEQYF. The nucleotide sequence is TGCAGTGCTAGTTTCAGGGGGCCTGGCGAGCAGTACTTC.